In this sample, the clone carrying this T cell receptor (beta chain) turned up many times. This CDR3 region has 17 residues. CDR1 and CDR2 from the germline V gene are MNHEY and SVGEGT. Trimming removed 0 bases from V and 3 bases from J, with 16 bases in between. In building TCR beta libraries, iRepertoire HTBI primers were used together with Arm-PCR of CDR3 regions. TCRdb re-analysed the multiplex PCR reads in MiXCR, keeping a single row per CDR3 protein. The table records about 540,000 distinct CDR3 sequences, approximately 13% of them present only once. This entry comes from a study of regulatory T cells in long-lasting Graves disease. As to time point: newly diagnosed GD, antithyroid drugs for less than 3 months. With RNA extracted from PBMCs as input, the TCR library was made. These data were also filed under a second study, of T cells in Graves' hyperthyroidism and ophthalmopathy.

This sequence joins TRBV6-2 or TRBV6-3 and TRBJ2-3, with D unresolved. The sequencing here drew on peripheral blood mononuclear cells (PBMCs), taken at new diagnosis, from a patient treated with antithyroid drugs. The origin of this receptor is a man between 25 and 39 years old with Graves disease. The CDR3 nucleotides read TGTGCCAGCAGTTACTCGATTCTTCCAGAATGGACAGATACGCAGTATTTT. It codes for CASSYSILPEWTDTQYF.